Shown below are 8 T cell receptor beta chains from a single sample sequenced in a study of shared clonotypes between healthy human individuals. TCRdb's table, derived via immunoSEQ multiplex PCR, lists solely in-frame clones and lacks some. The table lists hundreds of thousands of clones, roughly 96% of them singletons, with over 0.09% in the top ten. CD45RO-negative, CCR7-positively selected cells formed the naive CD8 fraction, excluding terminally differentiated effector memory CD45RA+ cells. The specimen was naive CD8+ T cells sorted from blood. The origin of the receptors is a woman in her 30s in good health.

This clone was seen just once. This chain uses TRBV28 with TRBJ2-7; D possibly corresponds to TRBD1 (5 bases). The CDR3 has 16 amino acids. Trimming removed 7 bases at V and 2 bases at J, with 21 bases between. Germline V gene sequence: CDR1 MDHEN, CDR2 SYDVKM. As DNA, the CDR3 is TGTGCCAGCAAACTGAAGACAGCCACCTCAGCCTACGAGCAGTACTTC. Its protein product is CASKLKTATSAYEQYF.

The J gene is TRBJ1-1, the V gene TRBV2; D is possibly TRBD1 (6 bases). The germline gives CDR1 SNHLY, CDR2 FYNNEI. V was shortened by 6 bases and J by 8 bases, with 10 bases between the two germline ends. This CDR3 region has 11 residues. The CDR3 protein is CASRGGLEAFF. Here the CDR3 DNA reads TGTGCCAGCAGGGGGGGCCTGGAAGCTTTCTTT.

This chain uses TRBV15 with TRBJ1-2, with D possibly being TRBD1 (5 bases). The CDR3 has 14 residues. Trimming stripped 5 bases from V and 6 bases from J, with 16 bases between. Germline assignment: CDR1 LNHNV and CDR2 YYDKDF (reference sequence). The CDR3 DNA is TGTGCCACCAGCTCCCCCGGGACGGACAATGGCTACACCTTC. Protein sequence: CATSSPGTDNGYTF.

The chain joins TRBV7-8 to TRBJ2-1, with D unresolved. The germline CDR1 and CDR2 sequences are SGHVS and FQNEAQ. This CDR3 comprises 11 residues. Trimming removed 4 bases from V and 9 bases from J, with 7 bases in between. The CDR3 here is CASSSPGEQFF. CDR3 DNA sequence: TGTGCCAGCAGCTCCCCGGGTGAGCAGTTCTTC.

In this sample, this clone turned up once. As DNA, the CDR3 is TGTGCCAGCAGCCAGCCTCAGGGGGCAGGGACTGAAGCTTTCTTT. Protein: CASSQPQGAGTEAFF. The rearrangement uses TRBV7-8 and TRBJ1-1; 8 bases align to TRBD1. Germline V gene lookup returns CDR1 SGHVS and CDR2 FQNEAQ. Trimming removed 5 bases from V and 5 bases from J; junction bases left unmatched: 10. The CDR3 is made up of 15 amino acids.

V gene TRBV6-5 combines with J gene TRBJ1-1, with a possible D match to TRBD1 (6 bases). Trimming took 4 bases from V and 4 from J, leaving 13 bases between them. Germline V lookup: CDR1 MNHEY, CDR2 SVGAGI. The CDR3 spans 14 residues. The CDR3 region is CASSSYRVGTEAFF. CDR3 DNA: TGTGCCAGCAGTTCGTACAGGGTTGGCACTGAAGCTTTCTTT.

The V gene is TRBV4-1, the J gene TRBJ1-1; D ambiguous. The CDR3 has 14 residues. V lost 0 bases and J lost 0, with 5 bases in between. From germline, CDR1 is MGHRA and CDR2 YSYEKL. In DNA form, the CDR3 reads TGCGCCAGCAGCCAAGAGGCAGTGAACACTGAAGCTTTCTTT. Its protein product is CASSQEAVNTEAFF.

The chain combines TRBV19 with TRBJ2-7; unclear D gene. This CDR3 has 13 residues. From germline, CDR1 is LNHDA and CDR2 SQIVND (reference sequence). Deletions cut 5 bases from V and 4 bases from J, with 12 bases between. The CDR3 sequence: CASSFSDLYEQYF. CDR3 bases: TGTGCCAGTAGTTTTTCAGACCTATACGAGCAGTACTTC.